This record concerns one T cell receptor (beta chain) sequence. Its specificity is not known. All TRB cDNA libraries came from 5' RACE performed with UMI labels. TCRdb re-called the 5' RACE reads; one entry per CDR3 protein, DNA not given. Its table lists around 24,000 distinct CDR3 sequences. This CDR3 is 13 amino acids long. The data belong to a study of CXCR3-negative and CXCR3-positive naive CD8 T cells. Study-level findings and limits: Naive CXCR3-positive cells had TRB CDR3s more hydrophobic than those of CXCR3-negative naive cells. Relative to memory CD8+ cells, whose diversity was much lower, both naive subsets had comparably high diversity. Naive subsets did not differ in surface CD5, and TRB CDR3 properties served to infer TCR strength.

The source of this sequence is a human donor in good health. Some clones in this sample may be carry-over from other donors' samples. Material for sequencing was naive CXCR3- CD8+ T cells from blood. Subset denoted: CD45RO-CCR7+CD27+CD95- naive CD8+ T cells lacking CXCR3 (TNR3-). V usage is TRBV12-3 or TRBV12-4 and J usage is TRBJ2-5. This CDR3 reads CASSFFRKETQYF.